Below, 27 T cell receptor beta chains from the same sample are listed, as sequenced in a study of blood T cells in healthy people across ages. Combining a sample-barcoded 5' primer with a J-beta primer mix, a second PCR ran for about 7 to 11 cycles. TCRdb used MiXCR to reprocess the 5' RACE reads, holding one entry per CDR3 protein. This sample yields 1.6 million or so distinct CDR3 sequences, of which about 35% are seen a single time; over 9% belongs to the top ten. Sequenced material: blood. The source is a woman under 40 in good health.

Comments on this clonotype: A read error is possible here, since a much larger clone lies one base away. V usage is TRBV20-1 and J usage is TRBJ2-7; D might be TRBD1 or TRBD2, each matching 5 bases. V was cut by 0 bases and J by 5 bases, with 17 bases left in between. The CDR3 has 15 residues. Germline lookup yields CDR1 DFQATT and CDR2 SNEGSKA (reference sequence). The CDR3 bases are TGCAGTGCTAGAGATGCCGGGGCAGCCCTGGACGAGCAGTACTTC. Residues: CSARDAGAALDEQYF.

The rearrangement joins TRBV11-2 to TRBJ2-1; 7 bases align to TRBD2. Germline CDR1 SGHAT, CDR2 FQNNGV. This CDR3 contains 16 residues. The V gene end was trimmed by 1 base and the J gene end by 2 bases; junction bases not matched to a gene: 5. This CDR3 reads CASSLVGGRTYNEQFF. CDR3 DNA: TGTGCCAGCAGCTTAGTCGGGGGGAGAACCTACAATGAGCAGTTCTTC.

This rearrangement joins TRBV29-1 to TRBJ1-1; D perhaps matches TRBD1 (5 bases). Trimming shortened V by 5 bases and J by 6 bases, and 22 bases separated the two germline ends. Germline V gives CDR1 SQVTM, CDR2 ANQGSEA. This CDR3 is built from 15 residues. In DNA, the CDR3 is TGCAGCGTTCTGTCGGGCCGGGGGGAGGCCTCTGAAGCTTTCTTT. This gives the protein CSVLSGRGEASEAFF.

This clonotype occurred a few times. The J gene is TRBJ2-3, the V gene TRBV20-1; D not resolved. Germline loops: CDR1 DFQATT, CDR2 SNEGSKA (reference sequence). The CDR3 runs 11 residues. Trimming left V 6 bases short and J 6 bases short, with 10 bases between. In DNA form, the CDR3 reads TGCAGTGCCTCCATCACGGATACGCAGTATTTT. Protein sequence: CSASITDTQYF.

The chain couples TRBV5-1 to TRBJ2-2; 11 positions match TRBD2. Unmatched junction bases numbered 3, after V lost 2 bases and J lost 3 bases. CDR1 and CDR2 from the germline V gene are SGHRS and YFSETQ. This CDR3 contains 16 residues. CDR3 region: CASSFSGRADTGELFF. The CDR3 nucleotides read TGCGCCAGCAGCTTTAGCGGGAGGGCCGACACCGGGGAGCTGTTTTTT. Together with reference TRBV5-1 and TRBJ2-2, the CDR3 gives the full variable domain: KAGVTQTPRYLIKTRGQQVTLSCSPISGHRSVSWYQQTPGQGLQFLFEYFSETQRNKGNFPGRFSGRQFSNSRSEMNVSTLELGDSALYLCASSFSGRADTGELFFGEGSRLTVL.

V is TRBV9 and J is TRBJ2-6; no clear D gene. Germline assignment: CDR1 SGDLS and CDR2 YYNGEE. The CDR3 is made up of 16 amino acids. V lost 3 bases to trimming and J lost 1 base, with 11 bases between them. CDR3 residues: CASSEREGSGANVLTF. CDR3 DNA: TGTGCCAGCAGCGAACGAGAAGGGTCTGGGGCCAACGTCCTGACTTTC.

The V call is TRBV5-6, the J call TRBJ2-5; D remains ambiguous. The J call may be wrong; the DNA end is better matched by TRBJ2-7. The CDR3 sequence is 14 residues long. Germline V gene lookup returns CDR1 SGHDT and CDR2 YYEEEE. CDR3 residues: CASRVDGTLYEQYF. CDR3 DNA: TGTGCCAGCAGAGTGGATGGCACACTCTACGAGCAGTACTTC.

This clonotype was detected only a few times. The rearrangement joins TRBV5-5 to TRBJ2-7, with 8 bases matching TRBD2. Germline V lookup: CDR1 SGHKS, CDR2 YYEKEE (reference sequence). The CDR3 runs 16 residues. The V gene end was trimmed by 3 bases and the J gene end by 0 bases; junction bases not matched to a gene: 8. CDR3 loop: CASSWDRAGDSYEQYF. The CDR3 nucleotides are TGTGCCAGCAGCTGGGACCGAGCGGGAGACTCCTACGAGCAGTACTTC.

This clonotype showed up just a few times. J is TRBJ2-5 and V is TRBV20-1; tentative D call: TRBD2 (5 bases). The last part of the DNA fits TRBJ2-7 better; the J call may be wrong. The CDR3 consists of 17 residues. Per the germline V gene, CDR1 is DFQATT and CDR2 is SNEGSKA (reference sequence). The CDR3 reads CSAIIYAASLNSYEQYF. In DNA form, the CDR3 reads TGCAGTGCGATTATTTATGCGGCTAGCCTTAATAGTTACGAGCAGTACTTC.

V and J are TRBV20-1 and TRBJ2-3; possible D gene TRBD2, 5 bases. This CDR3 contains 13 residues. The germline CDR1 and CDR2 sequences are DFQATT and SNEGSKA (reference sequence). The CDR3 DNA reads TGCAGGCCAATGGCGGGTCACACAGATACGCAGTATTTT. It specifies CRPMAGHTDTQYF.

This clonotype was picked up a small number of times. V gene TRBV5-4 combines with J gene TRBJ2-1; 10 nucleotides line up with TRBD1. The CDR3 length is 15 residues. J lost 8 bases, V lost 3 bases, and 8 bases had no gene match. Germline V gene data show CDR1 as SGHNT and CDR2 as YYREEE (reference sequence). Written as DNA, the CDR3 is TGTGCCAGCAGCTCGGGGGACAGGGGTGGCGATGAGCAGTTCTTC. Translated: CASSSGDRGGDEQFF.

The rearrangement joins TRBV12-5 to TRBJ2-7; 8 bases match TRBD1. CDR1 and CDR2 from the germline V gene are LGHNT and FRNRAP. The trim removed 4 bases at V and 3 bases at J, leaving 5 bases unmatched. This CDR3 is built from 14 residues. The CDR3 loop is CASGSLDRDYEQYF. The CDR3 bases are TGTGCTAGTGGTTCCCTGGACAGGGACTACGAGCAGTACTTC.

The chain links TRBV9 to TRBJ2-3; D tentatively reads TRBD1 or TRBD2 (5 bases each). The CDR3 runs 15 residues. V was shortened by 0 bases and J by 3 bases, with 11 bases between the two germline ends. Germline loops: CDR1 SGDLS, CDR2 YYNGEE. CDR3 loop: CASSVDWGRTDTQYF. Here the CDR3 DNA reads TGTGCCAGCAGCGTAGATTGGGGACGGACAGATACGCAGTATTTT. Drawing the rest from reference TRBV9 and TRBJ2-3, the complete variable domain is DSGVTQTPKHLITATGQRVTLRCSPRSGDLSVYWYQQSLDQGLQFLIQYYNGEERAKGNILERFSAQQFPDLHSELNLSSLELGDSALYFCASSVDWGRTDTQYFGPGTRLTVL.

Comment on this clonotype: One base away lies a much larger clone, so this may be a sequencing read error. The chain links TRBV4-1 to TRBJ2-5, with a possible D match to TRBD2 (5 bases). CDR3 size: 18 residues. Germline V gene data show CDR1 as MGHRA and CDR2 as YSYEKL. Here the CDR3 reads CVSSQAPPEHEGPETQYF. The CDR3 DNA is TGCGTCAGCAGCCAAGCTCCCCCCGAACACGAGGGTCCGGAGACCCAGTACTTC.

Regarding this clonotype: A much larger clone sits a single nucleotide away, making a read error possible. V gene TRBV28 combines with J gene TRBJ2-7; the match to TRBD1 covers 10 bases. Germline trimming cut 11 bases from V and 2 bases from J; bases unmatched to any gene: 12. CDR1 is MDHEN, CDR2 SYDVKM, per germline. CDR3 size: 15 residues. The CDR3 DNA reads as TGTGCCGGTAAGCAACCCGGGACAGGGGCCTACGAGCAGTACTTC. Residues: CAGKQPGTGAYEQYF.

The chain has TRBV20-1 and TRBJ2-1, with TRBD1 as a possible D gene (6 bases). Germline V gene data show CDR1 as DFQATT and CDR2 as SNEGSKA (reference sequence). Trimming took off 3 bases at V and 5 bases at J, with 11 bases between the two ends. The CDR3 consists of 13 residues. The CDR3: CSASEDSHNEQFF. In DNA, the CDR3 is TGCAGTGCTAGTGAGGACAGCCACAATGAGCAGTTCTTC.

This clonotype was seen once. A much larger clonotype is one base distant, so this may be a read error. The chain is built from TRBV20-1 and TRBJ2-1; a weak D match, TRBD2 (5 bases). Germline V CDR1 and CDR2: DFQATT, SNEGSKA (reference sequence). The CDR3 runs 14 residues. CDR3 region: CSTSAWSAYNEQFF. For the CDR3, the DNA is TGCAGTACTAGTGCGTGGAGTGCCTACAATGAGCAGTTCTTC.

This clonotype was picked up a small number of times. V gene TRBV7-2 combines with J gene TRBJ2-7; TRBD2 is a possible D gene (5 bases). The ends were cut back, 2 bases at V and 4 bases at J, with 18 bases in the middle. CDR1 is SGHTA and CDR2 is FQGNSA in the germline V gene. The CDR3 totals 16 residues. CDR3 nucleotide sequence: TGTACCAGCAGCTTAACAGTTATCGGGATAGGGTACGAGCAGTACTTC. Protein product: CTSSLTVIGIGYEQYF.

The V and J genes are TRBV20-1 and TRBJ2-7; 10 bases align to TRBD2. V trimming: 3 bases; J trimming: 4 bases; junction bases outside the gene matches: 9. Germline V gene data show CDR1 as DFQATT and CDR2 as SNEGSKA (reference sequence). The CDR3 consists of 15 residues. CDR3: CSASGSLAGEYEQYF. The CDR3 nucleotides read TGCAGTGCTAGTGGCTCTCTAGCGGGGGAATACGAGCAGTACTTC.

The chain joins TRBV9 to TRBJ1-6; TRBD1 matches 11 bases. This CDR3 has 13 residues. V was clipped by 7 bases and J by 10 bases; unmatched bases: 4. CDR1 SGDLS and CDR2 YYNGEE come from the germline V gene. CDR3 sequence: CASGTGGLSPLHF. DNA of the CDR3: TGTGCCAGCGGGACAGGGGGTTTGTCACCCCTCCACTTT.

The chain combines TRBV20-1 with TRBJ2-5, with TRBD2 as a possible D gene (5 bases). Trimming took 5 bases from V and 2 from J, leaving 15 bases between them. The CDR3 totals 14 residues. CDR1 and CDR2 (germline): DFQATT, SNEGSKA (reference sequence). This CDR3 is CSAYGSGLQETQYF. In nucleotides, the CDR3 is TGCAGTGCTTATGGGAGTGGGCTACAAGAGACCCAGTACTTC.

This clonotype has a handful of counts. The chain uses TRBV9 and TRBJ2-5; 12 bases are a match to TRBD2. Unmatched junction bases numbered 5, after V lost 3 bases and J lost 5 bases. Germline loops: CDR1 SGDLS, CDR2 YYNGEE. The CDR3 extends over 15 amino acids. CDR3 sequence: CASSGGTSGWETQYF. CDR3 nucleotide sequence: TGTGCCAGCAGCGGTGGGACTAGCGGGTGGGAGACCCAGTACTTC.

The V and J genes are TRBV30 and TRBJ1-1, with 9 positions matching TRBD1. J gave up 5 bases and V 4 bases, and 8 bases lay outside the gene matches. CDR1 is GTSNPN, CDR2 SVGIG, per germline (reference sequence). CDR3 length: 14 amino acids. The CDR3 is CAWNLQGAGTEAFF. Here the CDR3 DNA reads TGTGCCTGGAATCTACAGGGGGCAGGAACTGAAGCTTTCTTT.

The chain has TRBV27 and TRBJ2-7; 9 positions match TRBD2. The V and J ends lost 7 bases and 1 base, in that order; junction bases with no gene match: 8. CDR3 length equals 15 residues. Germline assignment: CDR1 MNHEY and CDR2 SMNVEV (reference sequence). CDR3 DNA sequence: TGTGCCAGCACCCTAATAGCGGGAGCGTCCTACGAGCAGTACTTC. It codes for CASTLIAGASYEQYF.

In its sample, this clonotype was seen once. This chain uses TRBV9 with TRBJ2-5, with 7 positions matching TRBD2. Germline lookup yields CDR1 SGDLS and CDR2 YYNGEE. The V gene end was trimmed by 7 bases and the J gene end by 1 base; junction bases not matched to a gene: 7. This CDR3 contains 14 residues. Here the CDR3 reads CASGTSGVQETQYF. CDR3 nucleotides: TGTGCCAGCGGCACAAGCGGGGTCCAAGAGACCCAGTACTTC.

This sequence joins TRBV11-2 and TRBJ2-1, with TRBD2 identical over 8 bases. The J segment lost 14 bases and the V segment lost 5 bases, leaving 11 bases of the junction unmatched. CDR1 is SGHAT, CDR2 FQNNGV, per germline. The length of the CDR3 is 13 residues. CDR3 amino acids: CASSAITGTSEFF. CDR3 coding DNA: TGTGCCAGCAGCGCCATTACCGGGACTAGTGAGTTCTTC.

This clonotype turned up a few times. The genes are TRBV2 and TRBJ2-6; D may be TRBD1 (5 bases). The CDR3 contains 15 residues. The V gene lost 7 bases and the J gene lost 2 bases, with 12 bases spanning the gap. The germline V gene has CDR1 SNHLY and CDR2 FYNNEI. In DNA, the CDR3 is TGTGCCAGCAACATAGAAGGGGCTGGGGCCAACGTCCTGACTTTC. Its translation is CASNIEGAGANVLTF.